A selection of T cell receptor beta chains follows, all from one sample in a study of T cell changes during pregnancy in multiple sclerosis. Assay: immunoSEQ multiplex PCR; the TCRdb copy retains only in-frame clones and omits some. The top ten hold 1.5% to 2% of the sample, which has some 77,000 clones, around 89% seen once. The sequences come from peripheral blood, collected before pregnancy. Receptor source: a female donor with multiple sclerosis, enrolled in a pregnancy study. The CDR3 runs from the conserved cysteine through the conserved F or W. The D gene is left open where the match is weak.

d_call: -; j_call: TRBJ2-2; v_call: TRBV19; cdr3_aa: CASMGPGAITGELFF
d_call: TRBD2; j_call: TRBJ2-1; v_call: TRBV4-3; cdr3_aa: CASSQEILAGARRSYNEQFF
d_call: -; j_call: TRBJ1-4; v_call: TRBV5-1; cdr3_aa: CASSLAPIATNEKLFF
d_call: TRBD1; j_call: TRBJ2-1; v_call: TRBV5-1; cdr3_aa: CASSLNRGPRSYNEQFF
d_call: -; j_call: TRBJ2-7; v_call: TRBV19; cdr3_aa: CASSMVGRDYEQYF
d_call: TRBD2; j_call: TRBJ2-7; v_call: TRBV7-2; cdr3_aa: CASSFAGRGPYEQYF
d_call: -; j_call: TRBJ2-2; v_call: TRBV9; cdr3_aa: CASSTTGTGELFF
d_call: -; j_call: TRBJ2-3; v_call: TRBV7-3; cdr3_aa: CASSRGLSTDTQYF
d_call: -; j_call: TRBJ2-1; v_call: TRBV29-1; cdr3_aa: CSVEGGLNNNEQFF
d_call: TRBD1; j_call: TRBJ1-4; v_call: TRBV5-4; cdr3_aa: CASSSSGGISEKLFF
d_call: -; j_call: TRBJ2-2; v_call: TRBV10-3; cdr3_aa: CAISELRQTGELFF
d_call: -; j_call: TRBJ2-5; v_call: TRBV6-5; cdr3_aa: CASSSIQETQYF
d_call: -; j_call: TRBJ2-3; v_call: TRBV2; cdr3_aa: CASSPSGFTDTQYF
d_call: TRBD1; j_call: TRBJ1-2; v_call: TRBV6-5; cdr3_aa: CASSYRQGHYGYTF
d_call: -; j_call: TRBJ1-1; v_call: TRBV19; cdr3_aa: CASSPTADALGAFF
d_call: -; j_call: TRBJ1-5; v_call: TRBV28; cdr3_aa: CASSPIEGDSNQPQHF
d_call: -; j_call: TRBJ1-4; v_call: TRBV6-5; cdr3_aa: CASSWRRGEKLFF
d_call: -; j_call: TRBJ1-4; v_call: TRBV5-1; cdr3_aa: CASSLNEKLFF
d_call: -; j_call: TRBJ1-2; v_call: TRBV5-4; cdr3_aa: CASSFGGNYGYTF
d_call: -; j_call: TRBJ1-4; v_call: TRBV7-9; cdr3_aa: CASSLYRDHEKLFF
d_call: -; j_call: TRBJ1-2; v_call: TRBV18; cdr3_aa: CASSPLDSHGYTF
d_call: -; j_call: TRBJ1-1; v_call: TRBV6-5; cdr3_aa: CASRAHRYTEAFF
d_call: TRBD1; j_call: TRBJ2-4; v_call: TRBV9; cdr3_aa: CASSGPATGNDRDRRNIQYF
d_call: TRBD1; j_call: TRBJ1-1; v_call: TRBV9; cdr3_aa: CASSPRGLGTGEDTEAFF
d_call: -; j_call: TRBJ2-7; v_call: TRBV28; cdr3_aa: CASSPRGSNEQYF
d_call: -; j_call: TRBJ2-3; v_call: TRBV28; cdr3_aa: CASSFLSPGRDTQYF
d_call: TRBD1; j_call: TRBJ1-2; v_call: TRBV7-9; cdr3_aa: CASSSTGDGYTF
d_call: TRBD1; j_call: TRBJ2-3; v_call: TRBV11-1; cdr3_aa: CASSLFRTGSFTQYF
d_call: TRBD1; j_call: TRBJ2-2; v_call: TRBV5-1; cdr3_aa: CASSQQGQTGELFF
d_call: TRBD1; j_call: TRBJ1-1; v_call: TRBV7-2; cdr3_aa: CASSVDRGDTEAFF